The 4 T cell receptor beta chains reported below all come from one sample, sequenced in a study of cytomegalovirus exposure and HLA in healthy donors. Primers: 60 Vbeta forward and 13 Jbeta reverse. Here immunoSEQ multiplex PCR was the method, and the copy in TCRdb shows in-frame clones only, minus some. The sample has more than 130,000 clones, 77% seen once. Sequenced input: PBMCs. These receptors were collected from a woman aged 45-59 years in good health and CMV-seronegative.

The genes are TRBV11-2 and TRBJ2-5; the D gene is possibly TRBD2 (5 bases). With 5 bases removed from V and 5 bases from J, the gap between germline ends came to 6 bases. The CDR3 has 11 residues. Germline lookup yields CDR1 SGHAT and CDR2 FQNNGV. DNA for the CDR3: TGTGCCAGCAGCCAGCGGGAGACCCAGTACTTC. Residues: CASSQRETQYF.

The chain joins TRBV19 to TRBJ2-1; 7 bases align to TRBD1. Germline lookup yields CDR1 LNHDA and CDR2 SQIVND (reference sequence). With 2 bases clipped from V and 6 bases from J, the junction kept 13 bases outside the gene matches. The CDR3 is 17 amino acids. The CDR3 protein is CASSIKGTALASNEQFF. The CDR3 DNA is TGTGCCAGTAGTATAAAGGGGACAGCCTTAGCTTCCAATGAGCAGTTCTTC.

J is TRBJ2-7 and V is TRBV29-1; D remains ambiguous. Deletions cut 1 base from V and 3 bases from J, with 13 bases between. This CDR3 is 14 amino acids long. Germline CDR1 is SQVTM and CDR2 is ANQGSEA. CDR3 sequence (DNA): TGCAGCGTTGAAGTCGATATTCGAGGCTACGAGCAGTACTTC. Translated: CSVEVDIRGYEQYF.

The J gene is TRBJ1-5, the V gene TRBV19, with D uncertain. V shed 8 bases and J shed 0 bases, with 8 bases lying between them. CDR1 is LNHDA and CDR2 is SQIVND in the germline V gene (reference sequence). The CDR3 sequence is 13 residues long. CDR3 bases: TGTGCCAGTTCTCTCTTTAGCAATCAGCCCCAGCATTTT. Encoded protein: CASSLFSNQPQHF.